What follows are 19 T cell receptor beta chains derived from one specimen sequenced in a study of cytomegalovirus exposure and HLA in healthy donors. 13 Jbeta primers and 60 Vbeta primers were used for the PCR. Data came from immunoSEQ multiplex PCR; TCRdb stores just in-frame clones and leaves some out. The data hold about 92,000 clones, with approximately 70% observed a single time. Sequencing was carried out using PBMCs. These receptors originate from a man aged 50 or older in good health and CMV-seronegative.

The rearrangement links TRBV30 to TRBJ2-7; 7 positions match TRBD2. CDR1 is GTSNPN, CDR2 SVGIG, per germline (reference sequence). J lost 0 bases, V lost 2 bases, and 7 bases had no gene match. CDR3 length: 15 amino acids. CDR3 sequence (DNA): TGTGCCTGGAGTACCGGGGGGAGAAACTCCTACGAGCAGTACGTC. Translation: CAWSTGGRNSYEQYV.

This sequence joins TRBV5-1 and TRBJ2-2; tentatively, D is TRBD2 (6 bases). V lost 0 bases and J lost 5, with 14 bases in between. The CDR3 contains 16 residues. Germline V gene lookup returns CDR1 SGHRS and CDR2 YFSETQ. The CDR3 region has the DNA TGCGCCAGCAGCTTGGTACCCGGGAGCCTAACCGGGGAGCTGTTTTTT. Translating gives CASSLVPGSLTGELFF.

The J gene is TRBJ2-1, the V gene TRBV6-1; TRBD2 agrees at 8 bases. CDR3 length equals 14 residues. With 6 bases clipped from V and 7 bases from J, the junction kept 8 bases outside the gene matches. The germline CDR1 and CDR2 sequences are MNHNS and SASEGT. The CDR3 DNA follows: TGTGCCAGCAGCCTCCGGGGGGGCGGTAATGAGCAGTTCTTC. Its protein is CASSLRGGGNEQFF.

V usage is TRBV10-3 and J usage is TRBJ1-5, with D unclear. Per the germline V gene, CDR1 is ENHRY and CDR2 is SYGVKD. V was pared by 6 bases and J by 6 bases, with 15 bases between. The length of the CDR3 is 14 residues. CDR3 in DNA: TGTGCCATCAGCCTGGATAGGAGCGGTCAGCCCCAGCATTTT. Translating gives CAISLDRSGQPQHF.

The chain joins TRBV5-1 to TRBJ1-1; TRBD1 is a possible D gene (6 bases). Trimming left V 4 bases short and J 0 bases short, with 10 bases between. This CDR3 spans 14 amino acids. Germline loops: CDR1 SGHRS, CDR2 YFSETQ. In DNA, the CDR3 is TGCGCCAGCAGCCTACAGGGAGTGAACACTGAAGCTTTCTTT. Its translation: CASSLQGVNTEAFF.

The CDR3 protein is CSATGYGYTF. In DNA, the CDR3 is TGCAGTGCCACAGGGTATGGCTACACCTTC. The chain is built from TRBV20-1 and TRBJ1-2, with D perhaps matching TRBD1 (6 bases). The CDR3 has 10 amino acids. CDR1 is DFQATT and CDR2 is SNEGSKA in the germline V gene (reference sequence). Trimming removed 6 bases at V and 5 bases at J, with 7 bases between.

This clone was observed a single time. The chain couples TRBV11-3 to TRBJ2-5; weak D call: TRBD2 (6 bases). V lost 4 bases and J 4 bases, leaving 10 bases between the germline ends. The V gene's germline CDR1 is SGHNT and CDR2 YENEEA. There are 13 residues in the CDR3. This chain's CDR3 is CASSSGERETQYF. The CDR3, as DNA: TGTGCCAGCAGCTCGGGGGAGCGAGAGACCCAGTACTTC.

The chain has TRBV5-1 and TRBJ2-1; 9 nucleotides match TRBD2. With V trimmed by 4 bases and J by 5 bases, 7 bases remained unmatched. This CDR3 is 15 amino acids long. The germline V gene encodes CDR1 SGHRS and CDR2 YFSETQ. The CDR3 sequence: CASSGRSSGDNEQFF. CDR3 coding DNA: TGCGCCAGCAGCGGACGATCTAGCGGGGACAATGAGCAGTTCTTC.

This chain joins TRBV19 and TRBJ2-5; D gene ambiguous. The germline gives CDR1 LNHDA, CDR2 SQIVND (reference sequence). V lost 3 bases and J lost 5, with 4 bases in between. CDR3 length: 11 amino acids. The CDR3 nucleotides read TGTGCCAGTAGTATCGCGGAGACCCAGTACTTC. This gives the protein CASSIAETQYF.

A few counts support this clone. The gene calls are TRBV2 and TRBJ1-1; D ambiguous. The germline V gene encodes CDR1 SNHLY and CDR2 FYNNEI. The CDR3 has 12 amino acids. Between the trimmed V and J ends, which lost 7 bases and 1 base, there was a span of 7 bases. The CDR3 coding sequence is TGTGCCAGCATGAGGGAGAACACTGAAGCTTTCTTT. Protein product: CASMRENTEAFF.

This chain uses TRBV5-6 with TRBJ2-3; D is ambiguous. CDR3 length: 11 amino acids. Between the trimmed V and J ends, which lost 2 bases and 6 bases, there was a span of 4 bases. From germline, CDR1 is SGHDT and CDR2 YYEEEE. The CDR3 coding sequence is TGTGCCAGCAGCTTCGCGGATACGCAGTATTTT. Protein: CASSFADTQYF. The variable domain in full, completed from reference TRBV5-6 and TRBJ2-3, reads DAGVTQSPTHLIKTRGQQVTLRCSPKSGHDTVSWYQQALGQGPQFIFQYYEEEERQRGNFPDRFSGHQFPNYSSELNVNALLLGDSALYLCASSFADTQYFGPGTRLTVL.

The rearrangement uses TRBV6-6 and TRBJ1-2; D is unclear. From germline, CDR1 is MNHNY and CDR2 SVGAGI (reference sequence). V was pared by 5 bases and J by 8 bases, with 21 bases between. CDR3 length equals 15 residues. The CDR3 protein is CASSQFTALTGGYTF. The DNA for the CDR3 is TGTGCCAGCAGTCAATTTACTGCCCTCACCGGGGGCTACACCTTC.

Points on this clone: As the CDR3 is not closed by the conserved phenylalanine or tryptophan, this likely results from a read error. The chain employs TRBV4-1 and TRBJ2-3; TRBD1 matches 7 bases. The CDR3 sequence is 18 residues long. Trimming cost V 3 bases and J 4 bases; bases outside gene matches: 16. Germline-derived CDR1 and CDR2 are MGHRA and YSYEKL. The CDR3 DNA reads TGCGCCAGCAGCCAGAAGTTCAGGGGGAGTTTATATGCAGATACGCAGTATGTT. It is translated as CASSQKFRGSLYADTQYV.

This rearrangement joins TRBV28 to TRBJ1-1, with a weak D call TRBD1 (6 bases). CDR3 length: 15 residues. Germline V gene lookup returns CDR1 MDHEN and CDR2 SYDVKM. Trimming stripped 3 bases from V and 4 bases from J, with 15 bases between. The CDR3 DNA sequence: TGTGCCAGCAGTTTTTACAGGGTAAAGGGCACTGAAGCTTTCTTT. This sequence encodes CASSFYRVKGTEAFF.

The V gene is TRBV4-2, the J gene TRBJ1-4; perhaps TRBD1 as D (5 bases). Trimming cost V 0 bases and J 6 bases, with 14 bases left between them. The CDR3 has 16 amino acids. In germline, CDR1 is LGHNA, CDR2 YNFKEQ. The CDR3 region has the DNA TGTGCCAGCAGCCAAGATCGCGGGACGGGGGATGAAAAACTGTTTTTT. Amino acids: CASSQDRGTGDEKLFF.

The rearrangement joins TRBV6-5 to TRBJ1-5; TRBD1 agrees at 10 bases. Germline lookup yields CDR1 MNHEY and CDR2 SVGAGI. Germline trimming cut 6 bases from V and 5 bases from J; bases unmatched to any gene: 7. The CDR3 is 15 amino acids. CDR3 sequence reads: CASSVTGGLDQPQHF. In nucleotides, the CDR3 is TGTGCCAGCAGCGTGACAGGGGGCCTTGATCAGCCCCAGCATTTT.

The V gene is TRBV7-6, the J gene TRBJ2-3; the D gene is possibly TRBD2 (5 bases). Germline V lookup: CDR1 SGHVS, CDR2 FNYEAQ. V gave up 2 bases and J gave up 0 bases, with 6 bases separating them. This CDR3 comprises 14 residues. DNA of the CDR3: TGTGCCAGCAGCTTACGGGGTAGCACAGATACGCAGTATTTT. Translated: CASSLRGSTDTQYF.

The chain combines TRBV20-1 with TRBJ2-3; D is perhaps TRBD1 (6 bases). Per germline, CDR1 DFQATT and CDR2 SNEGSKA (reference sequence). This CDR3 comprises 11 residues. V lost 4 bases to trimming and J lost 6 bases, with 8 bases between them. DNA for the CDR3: TGCAGTGCTACAGACAGGGATACGCAGTATTTT. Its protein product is CSATDRDTQYF.

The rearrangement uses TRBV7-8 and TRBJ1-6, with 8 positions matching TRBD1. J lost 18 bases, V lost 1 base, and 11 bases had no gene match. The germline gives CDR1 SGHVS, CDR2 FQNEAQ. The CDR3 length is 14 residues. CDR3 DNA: TGTGCCAGCAGCTTAGGGACAGGGTATATACCCGCCCACTTT. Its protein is CASSLGTGYIPAHF.